These T cell receptor beta chains were read from a single sample in a study of blood T cell repertoires in COVID-19. Sequencing was performed with immunoSEQ multiplex PCR; in TCRdb, only in-frame clones are kept and a portion is missing. In the table there are about 150,000 clones, 90% of which are singletons. What was sequenced was peripheral blood. All receptors derive from a man aged 45-65 years with acute or convalescent COVID-19. Each CDR3 is given with its conserved first and last residue. Each record gives: D gene, V gene, clone size, J gene, CDR3 protein, CDR3 DNA. The D gene is left open where the match is weak. The size field is filled for only some rows; it gives once, few, many or a size class.

D gene: TRBD1; V gene: TRBV6-5; clone size: NA; J gene: TRBJ2-5; CDR3 protein: CASRGTGDWETQYF; CDR3 DNA: TGTGCCAGCAGAGGGACAGGGGATTGGGAGACCCAGTACTTC
D gene: TRBD1; V gene: TRBV3-1/TRBV3-2; clone size: NA; J gene: TRBJ1-4; CDR3 protein: CASKTGAGNEKLFF; CDR3 DNA: TGTGCCAGCAAAACAGGGGCGGGGAATGAAAAACTGTTTTTT
D gene: NA; V gene: TRBV11-2; clone size: many; J gene: TRBJ1-1; CDR3 protein: CASSLVSGNTEAFF; CDR3 DNA: TGTGCCAGCAGCTTAGTGTCAGGGAACACTGAAGCTTTCTTT
D gene: TRBD1; V gene: TRBV7-2; clone size: few; J gene: TRBJ1-2; CDR3 protein: CASSLEGTGGLEGYTF; CDR3 DNA: TGTGCCAGCAGCTTAGAGGGAACAGGGGGCTTAGAGGGCTACACCTTC
D gene: NA; V gene: TRBV4-1; clone size: NA; J gene: TRBJ1-1; CDR3 protein: CASSQVGLTEAFF; CDR3 DNA: TGCGCCAGCAGCCAAGTGGGCCTCACTGAAGCTTTCTTT
D gene: NA; V gene: TRBV7-9; clone size: NA; J gene: TRBJ1-2; CDR3 protein: CASSFRGRDYGYTF; CDR3 DNA: TGTGCCAGCAGCTTCCGGGGTCGGGACTATGGCTACACCTTC
D gene: TRBD2; V gene: TRBV19; clone size: NA; J gene: TRBJ2-3; CDR3 protein: CASAPTSDTDTQYF; CDR3 DNA: TGTGCCAGTGCCCCGACTAGCGACACAGATACGCAGTATTTT
D gene: NA; V gene: TRBV4-3; clone size: NA; J gene: TRBJ2-5; CDR3 protein: CASSQGSGETQYF; CDR3 DNA: TGCGCCAGCAGCCAGGGTTCGGGGGAGACCCAGTACTTC
D gene: NA; V gene: TRBV19; clone size: few; J gene: TRBJ2-3; CDR3 protein: CASRTTTGTSDTQYF; CDR3 DNA: TGTGCCAGTAGGACAACTACAGGTACATCAGATACGCAGTATTTT
D gene: NA; V gene: TRBV2; clone size: NA; J gene: TRBJ1-4; CDR3 protein: CASTGRGWDEKLFF; CDR3 DNA: TGTGCCAGCACCGGAAGGGGCTGGGATGAAAAACTGTTTTTT
D gene: NA; V gene: TRBV5-1; clone size: NA; J gene: TRBJ2-1; CDR3 protein: CASSLTINSYNEQFF; CDR3 DNA: TGCGCCAGCAGCTTAACAATTAACTCCTACAATGAGCAGTTCTTC
D gene: NA; V gene: TRBV7-9; clone size: NA; J gene: TRBJ2-2; CDR3 protein: CASSPRGKDSNTGELFF; CDR3 DNA: TGTGCCAGCAGCCCCCGGGGGAAAGATTCGAACACCGGGGAGCTGTTTTTT
D gene: NA; V gene: TRBV9; clone size: NA; J gene: TRBJ1-5; CDR3 protein: CASSASSGSNQPQHF; CDR3 DNA: TGTGCCAGCAGCGCTAGTTCAGGGAGCAATCAGCCCCAGCATTTT
D gene: NA; V gene: TRBV5-1; clone size: NA; J gene: TRBJ1-1; CDR3 protein: CASSPLTGNTEAFF; CDR3 DNA: TGCGCCAGCAGCCCACTGACAGGAAACACTGAAGCTTTCTTT
D gene: NA; V gene: TRBV29-1; clone size: NA; J gene: TRBJ2-5; CDR3 protein: CSVRGTLQETQYF; CDR3 DNA: TGCAGCGTACGAGGCACCCTCCAAGAGACCCAGTACTTC
D gene: NA; V gene: TRBV28; clone size: NA; J gene: TRBJ1-2; CDR3 protein: CASTLGGRWYGYTF; CDR3 DNA: TGTGCCAGCACCCTGGGGGGGAGGTGGTATGGCTACACCTTC
D gene: TRBD1; V gene: TRBV6-5; clone size: NA; J gene: TRBJ1-6; CDR3 protein: CASSYGTADNSPLHF; CDR3 DNA: TGTGCCAGCAGTTATGGGACAGCGGATAATTCACCCCTCCACTTT
D gene: NA; V gene: TRBV20-1; clone size: NA; J gene: TRBJ1-6; CDR3 protein: CSASRSRTPNSPLHF; CDR3 DNA: TGCAGTGCTAGTCGGTCCCGAACCCCTAATTCACCCCTCCACTTT
D gene: TRBD1; V gene: TRBV7-9; clone size: NA; J gene: TRBJ2-6; CDR3 protein: CASSFRDRGYGANVLTF; CDR3 DNA: TGTGCCAGCAGCTTTCGGGACAGGGGATACGGGGCCAACGTCCTGACTTTC
D gene: NA; V gene: TRBV4-3; clone size: NA; J gene: TRBJ1-1; CDR3 protein: CASSQSPGTEAFF; CDR3 DNA: TGCGCCAGCAGCCAATCACCGGGGACTGAAGCTTTCTTT
D gene: TRBD2; V gene: TRBV4-2; clone size: NA; J gene: TRBJ2-1; CDR3 protein: CASSQPQPGLAGVFSSYNEQFF; CDR3 DNA: TGTGCCAGCAGCCAACCCCAACCGGGACTAGCGGGGGTCTTCTCTTCCTACAATGAGCAGTTCTTC
D gene: NA; V gene: TRBV4-1; clone size: NA; J gene: TRBJ1-5; CDR3 protein: CASRTSLGGIQPQHF; CDR3 DNA: TGCGCCAGCCGGACTAGTCTCGGGGGCATCCAGCCCCAGCATTTT
D gene: NA; V gene: TRBV6-1; clone size: NA; J gene: TRBJ1-2; CDR3 protein: CASSDPRDGYTF; CDR3 DNA: TGTGCCAGCAGTGACCCCCGTGATGGCTACACCTTC